This TCR beta chain was sequenced during a study of T cell responses to AZD1222 COVID-19 vaccine. General observations from the study: Regions 160-218 and 743-854 dominated among vaccine-associated CD4 TCRs spanning spike. White British ancestry dominated among donors, who included more females, and clonal diversity was possibly underestimated.

Samples with a second dose at about 4 or about 12 weeks were pooled together. This table comes from immunoSEQ multiplex PCR, and its TCRdb copy is limited to in-frame clones, with some not included. The table records 30,000 to 35,000 clones, 85% to 90% of them present only once. From germline, CDR1 is MDHEN and CDR2 SYDVKM. The CDR3 is 14 amino acids. The ends were cut back, 2 bases at V and 1 base at J, with 5 bases in the middle. About this clone itself: The target antigen is unknown.

This TCR was sampled from an adult who received the AZD1222 COVID-19 vaccine. The chain combines TRBV28 with TRBJ2-2, with D possibly matching TRBD1 (5 bases). The sample in question was peripheral blood, obtained 28 days after the second AZD1222 dose. The CDR3 bases are TGTGCCAGCAGTTTAGGACAGAACACCGGGGAGCTGTTTTTT. Translated: CASSLGQNTGELFF.